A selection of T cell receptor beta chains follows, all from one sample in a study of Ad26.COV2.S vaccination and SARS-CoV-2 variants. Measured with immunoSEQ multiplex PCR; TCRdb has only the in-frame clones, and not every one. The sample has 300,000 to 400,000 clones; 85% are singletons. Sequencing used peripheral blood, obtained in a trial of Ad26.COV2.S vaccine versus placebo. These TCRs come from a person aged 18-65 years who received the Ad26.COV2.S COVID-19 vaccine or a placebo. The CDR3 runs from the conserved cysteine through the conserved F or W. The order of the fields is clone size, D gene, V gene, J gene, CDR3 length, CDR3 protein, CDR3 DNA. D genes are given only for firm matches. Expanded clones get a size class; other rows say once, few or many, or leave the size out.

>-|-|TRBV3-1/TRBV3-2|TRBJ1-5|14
CASSGGLHYQPQHF
TGTGCCAGCAGCGGGGGGTTACACTATCAGCCCCAGCATTTT
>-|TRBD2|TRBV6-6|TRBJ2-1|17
CASSRGLAPFLYNEQFF
TGTGCCAGCAGTCGTGGACTAGCCCCTTTCCTCTACAATGAGCAGTTCTTC
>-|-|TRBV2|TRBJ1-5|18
CASSEGGFLTDSNQPQHF
TGTGCCAGCAGCGAAGGGGGTTTCCTGACAGATAGCAATCAGCCCCAGCATTTT
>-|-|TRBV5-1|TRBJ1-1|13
CASSLDSSFEAFF
TGCGCCAGCAGCTTGGACAGCTCCTTTGAAGCTTTCTTT
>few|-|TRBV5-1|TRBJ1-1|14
CASSWDNMNTEAFF
TGCGCCAGCAGCTGGGACAACATGAACACTGAAGCTTTCTTT
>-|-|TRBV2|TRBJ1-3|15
CASSEVGRDGNTIYF
TGTGCCAGCAGTGAAGTCGGACGAGATGGAAACACCATATATTTT
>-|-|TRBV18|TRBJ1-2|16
CASSPPGFQGEYGYTF
TGTGCCAGCTCACCACCGGGCTTCCAGGGCGAATATGGCTACACCTTC
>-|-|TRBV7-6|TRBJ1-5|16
CASSPAWGGSNQPQHF
TGTGCCAGCAGCCCAGCGTGGGGTGGTAGCAATCAGCCCCAGCATTTT
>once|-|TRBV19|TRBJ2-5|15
CASATLGAPRETQYF
TGTGCCAGTGCCACCCTGGGAGCTCCCCGGGAGACCCAGTACTTC
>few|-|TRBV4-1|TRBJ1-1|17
CASSEPSFGRSNTEAFF
TGCGCCAGCAGCGAACCATCGTTTGGACGGTCGAACACTGAAGCTTTCTTT
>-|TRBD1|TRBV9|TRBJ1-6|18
CASSASGETGDYNSPLHF
TGTGCCAGCAGCGCCTCAGGCGAGACAGGGGACTATAATTCACCCCTCCACTTT
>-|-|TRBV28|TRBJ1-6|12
CASSIGGSPLHF
TGTGCCAGCAGTATAGGGGGATCACCCCTCCACTTT
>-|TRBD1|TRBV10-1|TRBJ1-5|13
CASSDRGNQPQHF
TGCGCCAGCAGCGACAGGGGAAATCAGCCCCAGCATTTT
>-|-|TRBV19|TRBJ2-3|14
CASSIAPGEDTQYF
TGTGCCAGTAGTATAGCTCCGGGGGAAGATACGCAGTATTTT
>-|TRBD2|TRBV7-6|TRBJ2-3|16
CASSSSGGVGTDTQYF
TGTGCCAGCAGCAGTAGCGGGGGGGTTGGCACAGATACGCAGTATTTT
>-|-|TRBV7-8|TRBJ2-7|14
CASSLRAQPYEQYF
TGTGCCAGCAGCCTTCGTGCCCAGCCCTACGAGCAGTACTTC
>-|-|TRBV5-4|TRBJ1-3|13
CASSLFSGNTIYF
TGTGCCAGCAGCTTATTCTCTGGAAACACCATATATTTT
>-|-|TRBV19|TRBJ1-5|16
CASLSRDTIMRQPQHF
TGTGCCAGTCTCAGCCGTGACACTATTATGAGGCAGCCCCAGCATTTT
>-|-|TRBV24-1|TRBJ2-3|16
CATSAGGGSSTDTQYF
TGTGCCACCAGTGCCGGCGGCGGTTCCAGCACAGATACGCAGTATTTT
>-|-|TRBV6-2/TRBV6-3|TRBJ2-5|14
CASSLWGAQETQYF
TGTGCCAGCAGTTTGTGGGGGGCCCAAGAGACCCAGTACTTC
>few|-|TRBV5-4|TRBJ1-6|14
CASSQDSLNSPLHF
TGTGCCAGCAGCCAGGACAGCCTTAATTCACCCCTCCACTTT
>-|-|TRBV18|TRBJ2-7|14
CASSPREFSYEQYF
TGTGCCAGCTCACCACGAGAATTTTCCTACGAGCAGTACTTC
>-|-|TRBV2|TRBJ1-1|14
CASSRDPMNTEAFF
TGTGCCAGCAGCCGGGATCCCATGAACACTGAAGCTTTCTTT
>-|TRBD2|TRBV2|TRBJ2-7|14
CASREGTATYEQYF
TGTGCCAGCCGGGAGGGGACGGCGACCTACGAGCAGTACTTC
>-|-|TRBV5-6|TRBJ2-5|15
CASSGVPTVKETQYF
TGTGCCAGCAGCGGTGTTCCGACAGTCAAAGAGACCCAGTACTTC
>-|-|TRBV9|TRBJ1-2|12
CASSVGQSTLTF
TGTGCCAGCAGCGTAGGACAGAGCACTTTAACCTTC
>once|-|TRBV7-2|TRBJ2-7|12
CASSRVSGEQYF
TGTGCCAGCAGCCGGGTGAGTGGCGAGCAGTACTTC
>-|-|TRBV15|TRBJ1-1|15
CATSRDRAGTGSAFF
TGTGCCACCAGCAGAGATCGGGCCGGGACGGGTTCTGCTTTCTTT
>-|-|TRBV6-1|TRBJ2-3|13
CASSEWEGGTQYF
TGTGCCAGCAGTGAGTGGGAAGGGGGAACGCAGTATTTT
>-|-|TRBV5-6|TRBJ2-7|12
CASSWGDWEQYF
TGTGCCAGCAGCTGGGGCGACTGGGAGCAGTACTTC
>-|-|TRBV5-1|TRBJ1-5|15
CASSLGSGVNQPQHF
TGCGCCAGCAGCTTGGGGTCAGGGGTGAATCAGCCCCAGCATTTT
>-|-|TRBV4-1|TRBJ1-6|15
CASSPGVSSVPPLHF
TGCGCCAGCAGCCCCGGAGTAAGTAGCGTACCACCCCTCCACTTT
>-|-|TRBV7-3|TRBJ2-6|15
CASRRSSSGANVLTF
TGTGCCAGCAGACGATCGAGCTCTGGGGCCAACGTCCTGACTTTC
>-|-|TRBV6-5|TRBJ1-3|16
CASSYSAAGSGNTIYF
TGTGCCAGCAGTTATAGCGCAGCGGGCTCTGGAAACACCATATATTTT
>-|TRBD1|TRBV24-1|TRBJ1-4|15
CATSDTGQGGEKLFF
TGTGCCACCAGTGACACGGGACAGGGAGGTGAAAAACTGTTTTTT
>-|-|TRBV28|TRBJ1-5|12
CASRDSNQPQHF
TGTGCCAGCCGGGATAGCAATCAGCCCCAGCATTTT
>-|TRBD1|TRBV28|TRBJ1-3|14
CASMTGKAGNTIYF
TGTGCCAGCATGACAGGGAAGGCAGGAAACACCATATATTTT
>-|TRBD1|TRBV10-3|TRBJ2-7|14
CAISDRDRAYEQYF
TGTGCCATCAGTGACCGGGACAGAGCCTACGAGCAGTACTTC